The next 29 T cell receptor beta chains were all read from a single sample in a study of response to subunit inactivated influenza vaccine. TCRdb re-called the RT-PCR reads through MiXCR, storing one row per CDR3 protein. The sample shows fewer than 600,000 distinct CDR3 sequences, about 7.2% of them seen only once. Material: PBMCs from blood, obtained about 24 months after vaccination. The receptors originated from a man between 50 and 70 years old who received an inactivated influenza vaccine.

The chain recombines TRBV7-6 with TRBJ2-3, with 8 positions matching TRBD2. Germline values: CDR1 SGHVS, CDR2 FNYEAQ. This CDR3 is built from 17 residues. V dropped 1 base and J dropped 0; count of bases not matched to a gene: 6. For the CDR3, the DNA is TGTGCCAGCAGCTTAGTCGCCGGGACTAGGAGCACAGATACGCAGTATTTT. It encodes CASSLVAGTRSTDTQYF.

This clonotype appeared a few times. The J gene is TRBJ2-2, the V gene TRBV14; TRBD2 might be the D (5 bases). Looked up from germline, CDR1 is SGHDN and CDR2 is FVKESK. This CDR3 has 16 amino acids. Trimming cost V 0 bases and J 6 bases, with 14 bases left between them. DNA for the CDR3: TGTGCCAGCAGCCAAGATCGATGGAGGTTGGCCGGGGAGCTGTTTTTT. Its translation: CASSQDRWRLAGELFF.

The sample holds a few counts of this clonotype. CDR3 protein: CASSSTGTNEKLFF. CDR3 in DNA: TGTGCCAGCAGCTCGACAGGGACTAATGAAAAACTGTTTTTT. This rearrangement joins TRBV7-2 to TRBJ1-4; 7 nucleotides line up with TRBD1. The V segment lost 4 bases and the J segment 2 bases; nucleotides outside the gene matches: 1. CDR3 length equals 14 residues. Germline CDR1 SGHTA, CDR2 FQGNSA.

Only a few counts were recorded for this clonotype. The rearrangement uses TRBV25-1 and TRBJ1-5; a possible D gene is TRBD1 (6 bases). Germline V lookup: CDR1 MGHDK, CDR2 SYGVNS. The CDR3 is 14 amino acids. Trimming left V 6 bases short and J 7 bases short, with 16 bases between. The CDR3 is CASSQTGSTQPQHF. CDR3 in DNA: TGTGCCAGCAGCCAAACAGGGTCAACACAGCCCCAGCATTTT. Filled out from reference TRBV25-1 and TRBJ1-5, the complete variable domain reads EADIYQTPRYLVIGTGKKITLECSQTMGHDKMYWYQQDPGMELHLIHYSYGVNSTEKGDLSSESTVSRIRTEHFPLTLESARPSHTSQYLCASSQTGSTQPQHFGDGTRLSIL.

This clonotype was counted at least ten times. This chain joins TRBV21-1 and TRBJ2-2. TRBV21-1 is classified as a pseudogene. The CDR3 loop spans 16 amino acids. CDR3 sequence: CASSLERTGNTGELFF. The CDR3 region has the DNA TGTGCCAGCAGCCTCGAGAGGACGGGGAACACCGGGGAGCTGTTTTTT.

Ten or more counts support this clonotype. This chain connects TRBV20-1 to TRBJ2-1, with D unresolved. The germline V gene has CDR1 DFQATT and CDR2 SNEGSKA (reference sequence). This CDR3 comprises 16 residues. Between the trimmed V and J ends, which lost 0 bases and 0 bases, there was a span of 12 bases. CDR3: CSARDPLGPSYNEQFF. The CDR3 DNA sequence: TGCAGTGCTAGAGACCCCCTCGGTCCCTCCTACAATGAGCAGTTCTTC.

Many counts were recorded for this clonotype. This chain joins TRBV12-3 or TRBV12-4 and TRBJ2-1; D is unclear. The V gene lost 2 bases and the J gene lost 8 bases, with 31 bases spanning the gap. CDR3 length: 20 residues. CDR3 coding DNA: TGTGCCAGCAGTTTAATAGCCCCCCCAAAGGGATCCACCGGCAGCGATGAGCAGTTCTTC. Protein product: CASSLIAPPKGSTGSDEQFF.

J is TRBJ2-5 and V is TRBV29-1, with 10 nucleotides matching TRBD2. Germline loops: CDR1 SQVTM, CDR2 ANQGSEA. The CDR3 contains 14 residues. The V segment lost 2 bases and the J segment 5 bases; nucleotides outside the gene matches: 5. The CDR3 DNA follows: TGCAGCGTTGAATCCAGCGGGAGGGGCGAGACCCAGTACTTC. Protein: CSVESSGRGETQYF.

The chain carries TRBV7-2 and TRBJ2-3; TRBD2 might be the D (5 bases). This CDR3 comprises 16 residues. CDR1 and CDR2 (germline): SGHTA, FQGNSA. Trimming cost V 1 base and J 0 bases, with 11 bases left between them. The CDR3 loop reads CASSLVVWTSTDTQYF. The CDR3 DNA reads TGTGCCAGCAGCTTAGTGGTCTGGACTAGCACAGATACGCAGTATTTT. Variable domain in full (rest from reference TRBV7-2 and TRBJ2-3): GAGVSQSPSNKVTEKGKDVELRCDPISGHTALYWYRQSLGQGLEFLIYFQGNSAPDKSGLPSDRFSAERTGGSVSTLTIQRTQQEDSAVYLCASSLVVWTSTDTQYFGPGTRLTVL.

The genes are TRBV20-1 and TRBJ2-1; 10 bases are a match to TRBD1. CDR1 and CDR2 from the germline V gene are DFQATT and SNEGSKA (reference sequence). This CDR3 is built from 13 residues. Germline trimming cut 6 bases from V and 8 bases from J; bases unmatched to any gene: 7. The CDR3, as DNA: TGCAGTGCCCAGACAGGGGGCTTGGATGAGCAGTTCTTC. Translating gives CSAQTGGLDEQFF.

The table lists this clonotype with a few counts. The rearrangement joins TRBV28 to TRBJ2-2; TRBD2 agrees at 8 bases. CDR3 length: 15 residues. CDR1 and CDR2 from the germline V gene are MDHEN and SYDVKM. V shed 6 bases, J shed 2 bases, and the junction held 5 bases outside the gene matches. The CDR3 protein is CASRQAGVNTGELFF. The CDR3 region has the DNA TGTGCCAGCAGGCAAGCGGGAGTAAACACCGGGGAGCTGTTTTTT.

The rearrangement joins TRBV7-8 to TRBJ2-7; weak D call: TRBD1 (6 bases). This CDR3 spans 16 amino acids. CDR1 and CDR2 (germline): SGHVS, FQNEAQ. V gave up 1 base and J gave up 6 bases, with 19 bases separating them. CDR3 region: CASSLGETAGGGEQYF. As DNA, the CDR3 is TGTGCCAGCAGCTTAGGGGAGACAGCTGGGGGCGGCGAGCAGTACTTC. The variable domain in full, with the rest retrieved from reference TRBV7-8 and TRBJ2-7, is GAGVSQSPRYKVAKRGQDVALRCDPISGHVSLFWYQQALGQGPEFLTYFQNEAQLDKSGLPSDRFFAERPEGSVSTLKIQRTQQEDSAVYLCASSLGETAGGGEQYFGPGTRLTVT.

This clonotype has a handful of counts. The rearrangement links TRBV23-1 to TRBJ2-7; 8 bases are a match to TRBD1. TRBV23-1 is marked as an open reading frame, function uncertain. V shed 3 bases and J 1 base; nucleotides not matched to a gene: 8. CDR3 length equals 16 residues. The CDR3 is CASSHPTGEWSYEQYF. The CDR3 DNA follows: TGCGCCAGCAGTCATCCGACAGGGGAATGGTCCTACGAGCAGTACTTC.

Many counts were recorded for this clonotype. The chain employs TRBV20-1 and TRBJ2-1; TRBD2 matches at 9 bases. J gave up 4 bases and V 0 bases, and 10 bases lay outside the gene matches. In germline, CDR1 is DFQATT, CDR2 SNEGSKA (reference sequence). The CDR3 consists of 17 residues. The CDR3 loop reads CSARDAASGTIYNEQFF. In nucleotides, the CDR3 is TGCAGTGCTAGAGATGCGGCTAGCGGGACCATTTACAATGAGCAGTTCTTC.

There are a few counts of this clonotype. J is TRBJ1-1 and V is TRBV6-5; D gene ambiguous. Trimming pared 7 bases from V and 0 bases from J, leaving 12 bases between. CDR1 and CDR2 (germline): MNHEY, SVGAGI. The CDR3 is made up of 14 amino acids. CDR3 in DNA: TGTGCCAGCATTAGATCCGAAATGAACACTGAAGCTTTCTTT. Translated: CASIRSEMNTEAFF.

This clonotype was seen only a few times. The rearrangement joins TRBV2 to TRBJ2-6, with D possibly TRBD2 on 6 matching bases. The CDR3 extends over 14 amino acids. Deletions cut 8 bases from V and 2 bases from J, with 10 bases between. Germline CDR1 and CDR2: SNHLY and FYNNEI. The CDR3 reads CASRGGTGANVLTF. The CDR3 nucleotides read TGTGCCAGCCGGGGAGGTACTGGGGCCAACGTCCTGACTTTC.

This clonotype occurred many times. The chain employs TRBV5-1 and TRBJ2-1; D is uncertain. Trimming left V 1 base short and J 3 bases short, with 8 bases between. The germline V gene encodes CDR1 SGHRS and CDR2 YFSETQ. This CDR3 spans 14 amino acids. CDR3 DNA: TGCGCCAGCAGCTTGTATGGAGTCTACAATGAGCAGTTCTTC. Amino acid sequence: CASSLYGVYNEQFF.

V gene TRBV27 combines with J gene TRBJ2-5; D gene ambiguous. Germline V gene sequence: CDR1 MNHEY, CDR2 SMNVEV (reference sequence). The CDR3 has 14 residues. V was shortened by 5 bases and J by 7 bases, with 17 bases between the two germline ends. CDR3 sequence (DNA): TGTGCCAGCAGTGACCGGGTTCGTCGGGCGACCCAGTACTTC. This codes for CASSDRVRRATQYF.

This clonotype was detected ten times or more. The chain uses TRBV11-2 and TRBJ2-3; no definite D call. The CDR3 runs 13 residues. CDR1 and CDR2 from the germline V gene are SGHAT and FQNNGV. V dropped 4 bases and J dropped 8 bases, with 13 bases sitting between them. The CDR3 coding sequence is TGTGCCAGCAGCTACTCGGACGGTGGTACGCAGTATTTT. Translation: CASSYSDGGTQYF.

This clonotype was observed many times. The chain joins TRBV5-8 to TRBJ2-1, with TRBD1 matching 8 bases. Trimming cost V 1 base and J 5 bases; bases outside gene matches: 5. This CDR3 region has 15 residues. CDR1 is SGHTS and CDR2 is YDEGEE in the germline V gene. CDR3 region: CASSLSGGAHNEQFF. The CDR3 bases are TGTGCCAGCAGCTTGTCAGGGGGCGCCCACAATGAGCAGTTCTTC.

This clonotype was detected a few times. The chain couples TRBV3-1 to TRBJ2-7; D tentatively fits TRBD1 or TRBD2 (5 bases each). Germline V gene data show CDR1 as LGHDT and CDR2 as YNNKEL (reference sequence). Trimming pared 5 bases from V and 4 bases from J, leaving 18 bases between. The CDR3 length is 15 residues. CDR3 loop: CASSDPGRGQYEQYF. CDR3 nucleotide sequence: TGTGCCAGCAGCGATCCGGGACGTGGGCAGTACGAGCAGTACTTC.

The V gene is TRBV7-2, the J gene TRBJ1-5, with TRBD1 matching 8 bases. There are 15 residues in the CDR3. Looked up from germline, CDR1 is SGHTA and CDR2 is FQGNSA. The J segment lost 3 bases and the V segment lost 5 bases, leaving 6 bases of the junction unmatched. CDR3 coding DNA: TGTGCCAGCAGCAGGACAGGGTTGAACAATCAGCCCCAGCATTTT. It yields the protein CASSRTGLNNQPQHF.

Many counts were recorded for this clonotype. This chain joins TRBV12-3 or TRBV12-4 and TRBJ2-1; no firm D call. Trimming cost V 1 base and J 9 bases, with 7 bases left between them. This CDR3 comprises 12 residues. CDR3 nucleotides: TGTGCCAGCAGTTTAGGGACCTCTGAGCAGTTCTTC. Translating gives CASSLGTSEQFF.

This clonotype showed up many times. The gene calls are TRBV20-1 and TRBJ2-3, with TRBD2 matching over 9 bases. Trimming at V came to 1 base and at J to 4 bases, leaving 15 bases not matched to a gene. CDR3 size: 18 residues. CDR1 DFQATT and CDR2 SNEGSKA come from the germline V gene (reference sequence). CDR3 DNA sequence: TGCAGTGCTAGAGCCCTACGGGGGAGCGGGGGGTTTCCAGATACGCAGTATTTT. As protein: CSARALRGSGGFPDTQYF.

In its sample, this clonotype was seen a few times. The CDR3 spells CSGYPNTDTQYF. The CDR3 DNA reads TGCAGTGGCTACCCTAACACAGATACGCAGTATTTT. J is TRBJ2-3 and V is TRBV20-1; D remains ambiguous. V dropped 7 bases and J dropped 2 bases, with 10 bases sitting between them. There are 12 residues in the CDR3. Germline loops: CDR1 DFQATT, CDR2 SNEGSKA (reference sequence).

This clonotype was seen a few times. This chain links TRBV3-1 with TRBJ1-1; TRBD1 matches 7 bases. Germline V lookup: CDR1 LGHDT, CDR2 YNNKEL (reference sequence). The V gene end was trimmed by 1 base and the J gene end by 5 bases; junction bases not matched to a gene: 10. The CDR3 runs 16 residues. This chain's CDR3 is CASSQGGSGGRTEAFF. The DNA for the CDR3 is TGTGCCAGCAGCCAAGGGGGATCAGGGGGGCGGACTGAAGCTTTCTTT.

This clonotype was detected ten times or more. V is TRBV7-2 and J is TRBJ1-1; tentatively, D is TRBD1 (6 bases). The CDR3 extends over 12 amino acids. Per the germline V gene, CDR1 is SGHTA and CDR2 is FQGNSA. With 5 bases removed from V and 9 bases from J, the gap between germline ends came to 13 bases. The CDR3 loop reads CASSVDRFQAFF. In DNA form, the CDR3 reads TGTGCCAGCAGCGTCGACAGGTTTCAAGCTTTCTTT.

The J gene is TRBJ2-3, the V gene TRBV20-1; a possible D gene is TRBD2 (5 bases). The CDR3 totals 14 residues. Trimming shortened V by 3 bases and J by 2 bases, and 12 bases separated the two germline ends. Germline CDR1 is DFQATT and CDR2 is SNEGSKA (reference sequence). The CDR3 sequence is CSASFRGFTDTQYF. The CDR3 DNA is TGCAGTGCTAGTTTCCGCGGGTTCACAGATACGCAGTATTTT.

A few counts support this clonotype. V gene TRBV28 combines with J gene TRBJ2-6, with TRBD1 matching over 7 bases. The CDR3 totals 17 residues. The J segment lost 1 base and the V segment lost 6 bases, leaving 9 bases of the junction unmatched. In germline, CDR1 is MDHEN, CDR2 SYDVKM. The CDR3 DNA is TGTGCCAGCAGGTCCGGGACAGCCCCTTCTGGGGCCAACGTCCTGACTTTC. Translating gives CASRSGTAPSGANVLTF.